This TCR beta chain comes out of a study of shared clonotypes between healthy human individuals. About the study: Per-donor plates numbered three CD4 naive, three CD4 memory, two CD8 naive and one CD8 memory. Whole-study findings and limits: Only blood was sampled; tissue repertoires likely differ. Represented diversity (both genetic and exposure-history) was limited by the small number of donors.

Terminally differentiated effector memory CD45RA+ cells were excluded from the naive CD8 cells, which were CD45RO-negative and positively selected for CCR7. CDR3 length: 14 amino acids. Germline CDR1 and CDR2: MNHEY and SVGAGI. J was trimmed by 5 bases and V by 8 bases; bases with no gene match: 10. Profiling relied on immunoSEQ multiplex PCR, and the TCRdb table lists in-frame clones only, not all of them. The table includes around 1.9 million clones, about 94% detected once. On this clone itself: Its cognate antigen is unknown.

The source is a man aged 18 to 30 in good health. Some clones in this sample may be carry-over from other donors' samples. The rearrangement uses TRBV6-5 and TRBJ1-1, with 8 bases matching TRBD1. The sequencing input was naive CD8+ T cells from PBMCs. The CDR3 region has the DNA TGTGCCAGCCACGAACACAGGGGGGGAACTGAAGCTTTCTTT. Translating gives CASHEHRGGTEAFF.